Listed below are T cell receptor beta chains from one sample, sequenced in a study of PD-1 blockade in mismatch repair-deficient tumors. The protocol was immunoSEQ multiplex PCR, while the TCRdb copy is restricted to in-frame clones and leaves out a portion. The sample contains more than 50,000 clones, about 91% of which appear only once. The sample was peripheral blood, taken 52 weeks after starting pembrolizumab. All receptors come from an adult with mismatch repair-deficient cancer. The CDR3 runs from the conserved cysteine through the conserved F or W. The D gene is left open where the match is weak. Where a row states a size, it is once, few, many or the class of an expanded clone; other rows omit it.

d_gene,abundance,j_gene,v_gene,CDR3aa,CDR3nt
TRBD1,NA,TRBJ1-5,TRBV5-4,CASQGQGNQPQHF,TGTGCCAGCCAGGGACAGGGCAATCAGCCCCAGCATTTT
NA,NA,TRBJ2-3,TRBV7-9,CASSLGLEDTQYF,TGTGCCAGCAGCTTAGGCCTAGAGGATACGCAGTATTTT
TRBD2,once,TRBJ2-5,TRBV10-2,CASRASGRRETQYF,TGCGCCAGCAGGGCTAGCGGGAGGAGGGAGACCCAGTACTTC
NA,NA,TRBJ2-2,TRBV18,CASSLAEANTGELFF,TGTGCCAGCTCATTAGCAGAGGCGAACACCGGGGAGCTGTTTTTT
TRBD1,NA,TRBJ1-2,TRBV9,CASSRGTGAFYGYTF,TGTGCCAGCAGCCGCGGGACAGGGGCTTTCTATGGCTACACCTTC
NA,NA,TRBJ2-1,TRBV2,CASSDLANEQFF,TGTGCCAGCAGTGATCTGGCGAATGAGCAGTTCTTC
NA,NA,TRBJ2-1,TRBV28,CASKPYRDPKEQFF,TGTGCCAGCAAGCCCTACCGGGACCCGAAAGAGCAGTTCTTC
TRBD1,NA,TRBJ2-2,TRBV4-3,CASSQEAPGGYTGELFF,TGCGCCAGCAGCCAAGAAGCCCCAGGGGGCTACACCGGGGAGCTGTTTTTT
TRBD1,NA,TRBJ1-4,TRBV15,CATSKVDRANEKLFF,TGTGCCACCAGCAAAGTGGACAGGGCTAATGAAAAACTGTTTTTT
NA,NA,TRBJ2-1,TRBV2,CASSEGLVSNEQFF,TGTGCCAGCAGTGAAGGCCTAGTCAGCAATGAGCAGTTCTTC
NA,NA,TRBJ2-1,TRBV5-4,CASSLRWGGLSPEQFF,TGTGCCAGCAGCTTGAGGTGGGGAGGACTATCCCCCGAGCAGTTCTTC
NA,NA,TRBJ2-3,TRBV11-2,CASSPGLPVDTQYF,TGTGCCAGCAGCCCGGGACTTCCCGTAGATACGCAGTATTTT
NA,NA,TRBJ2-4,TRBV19,CASSPGVRGLNIQYF,TGTGCCAGTAGTCCAGGTGTGAGGGGTCTAAACATTCAGTACTTC
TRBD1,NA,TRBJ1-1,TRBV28,CASRPNTLTGGGGTEAFF,TGTGCCAGCAGACCCAACACACTTACAGGGGGCGGGGGCACTGAAGCTTTCTTT
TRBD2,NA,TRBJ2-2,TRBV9,CASSVAASGSSGELFF,TGTGCCAGCAGCGTAGCGGCTAGCGGGAGCTCCGGGGAGCTGTTTTTT
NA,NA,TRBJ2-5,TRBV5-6,CASSLVGMEQETQYF,TGTGCCAGCAGCTTAGTAGGGATGGAACAAGAGACCCAGTACTTC
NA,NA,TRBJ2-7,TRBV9,CASSREEGRYEQYF,TGTGCCAGCAGCAGAGAGGAGGGCCGCTACGAGCAGTACTTC
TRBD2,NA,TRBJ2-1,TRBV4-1,CASSQERLAGGVEQFF,TGCGCCAGCAGCCAAGAAAGACTAGCGGGAGGGGTTGAGCAGTTCTTC
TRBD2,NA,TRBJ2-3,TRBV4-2,CASSQEVSGNTDTQYF,TGTGCCAGCAGCCAAGAGGTTAGCGGGAACACAGATACGCAGTATTTT
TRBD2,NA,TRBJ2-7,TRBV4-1,CASSQVSGGGYEQYF,TGCGCCAGCAGCCAAGTTTCGGGGGGGGGCTACGAGCAGTACTTC
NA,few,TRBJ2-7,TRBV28,CASSTPRYEQYF,TGTGCCAGCAGTACACCCCGCTACGAGCAGTACTTC
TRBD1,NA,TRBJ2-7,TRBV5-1,CASSPWKGARYEQYF,TGCGCCAGCAGCCCCTGGAAGGGGGCGCGTTACGAGCAGTACTTC
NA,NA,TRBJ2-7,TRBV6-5,CASSSGWDEQYF,TGTGCCAGCAGCTCTGGATGGGACGAGCAGTACTTC
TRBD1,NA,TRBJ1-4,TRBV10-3,CAISPGGINEKLFF,TGTGCCATCAGTCCAGGGGGTATTAATGAAAAACTGTTTTTT
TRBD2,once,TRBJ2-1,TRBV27,CASSKGLGTYNEQFF,TGTGCCAGCTCCAAGGGACTAGGAACCTACAATGAGCAGTTCTTC
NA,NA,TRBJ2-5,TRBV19,CASSMTPGLQETQYF,TGTGCCAGTAGTATGACCCCCGGACTCCAAGAGACCCAGTACTTC
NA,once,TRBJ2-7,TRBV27,CASSLGGGYEQYF,TGTGCCAGCAGTTTGGGGGGAGGCTACGAGCAGTACTTC
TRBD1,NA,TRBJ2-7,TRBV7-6,CASSAAGTGFNEQYF,TGTGCCAGCAGCGCAGCCGGGACAGGTTTCAACGAGCAGTACTTC
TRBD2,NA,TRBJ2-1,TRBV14,CASSHLAGGPRNNEQFF,TGTGCCAGCAGCCATTTAGCGGGAGGGCCTAGGAACAATGAGCAGTTCTTC
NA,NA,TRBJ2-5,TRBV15,CATSREWGSETQYF,TGTGCCACCAGCAGAGAATGGGGCTCAGAGACCCAGTACTTC
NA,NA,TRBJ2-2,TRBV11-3,CASSLAYTTGELFF,TGTGCCAGCAGCTTAGCATACACAACCGGGGAGCTGTTTTTT
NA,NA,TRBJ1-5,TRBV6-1,CASSVPDSNQPQHF,TGTGCCAGCAGTGTACCGGACAGCAATCAGCCCCAGCATTTT
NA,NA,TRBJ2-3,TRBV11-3,CASSKQNTDTQYF,TGTGCCAGCAGCAAACAGAACACAGATACGCAGTATTTT
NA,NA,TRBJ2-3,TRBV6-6,CASSYGMVSNTDTQYF,TGTGCCAGCAGTTACGGGATGGTGTCGAACACAGATACGCAGTATTTT
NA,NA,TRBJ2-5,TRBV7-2,CASSPQETQYF,TGTGCCAGCAGCCCACAAGAGACCCAGTACTTC
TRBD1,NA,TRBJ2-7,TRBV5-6,CASSWTGYEQYF,TGTGCCAGCAGTTGGACAGGGTACGAGCAGTACTTC
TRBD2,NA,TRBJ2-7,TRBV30,CAWEATLAGGGEQYF,TGTGCCTGGGAAGCTACTCTAGCGGGAGGAGGTGAGCAGTACTTC
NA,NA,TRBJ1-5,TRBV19,CASSIDRGWVGNQPQHF,TGTGCCAGTAGTATAGATAGGGGCTGGGTTGGCAATCAGCCCCAGCATTTT
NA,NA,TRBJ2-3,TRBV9,CASSALSRGSDTQYF,TGTGCCAGCAGCGCACTGTCCAGGGGATCTGATACGCAGTATTTT
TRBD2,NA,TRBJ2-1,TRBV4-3,CASSQDLRLAGDEQFF,TGCGCCAGCAGCCAAGATCTCCGACTAGCGGGAGATGAGCAGTTCTTC
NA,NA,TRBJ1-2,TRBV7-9,CASSMRTAEPFYGYTF,TGTGCCAGCAGCATGCGGACGGCAGAGCCATTCTATGGCTACACCTTC
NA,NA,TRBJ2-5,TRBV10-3,CAISEVQETQYF,TGTGCCATCAGTGAGGTTCAAGAGACCCAGTACTTC
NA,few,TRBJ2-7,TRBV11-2,CASSLAGTVLSEQYF,TGTGCCAGCAGCTTAGCCGGGACGGTGCTTAGTGAGCAGTACTTC
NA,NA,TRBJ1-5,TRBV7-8,CASSVRVSNQPQHF,TGTGCCAGCAGCGTCAGGGTTAGCAATCAGCCCCAGCATTTT
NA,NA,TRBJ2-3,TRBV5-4,CASSSMDTQYF,TGTGCCAGCAGCTCCATGGATACGCAGTATTTT
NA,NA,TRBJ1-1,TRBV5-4,CASSLPGGVTEAFF,TGTGCCAGCAGCTTGCCGGGGGGGGTCACTGAAGCTTTCTTT
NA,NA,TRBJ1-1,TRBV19,CASSIRSGLGADKTEAFF,TGTGCCAGTAGTATCAGGTCAGGGTTAGGAGCGGATAAGACTGAAGCTTTCTTT
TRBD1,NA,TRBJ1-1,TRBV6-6,CASSRTGGAEAFF,TGTGCCAGCAGCCGCACAGGGGGAGCTGAAGCTTTCTTT
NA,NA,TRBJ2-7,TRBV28,CASSLSPSYEQYF,TGTGCCAGCAGTTTGTCTCCCTCCTACGAGCAGTACTTC
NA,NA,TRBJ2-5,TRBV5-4,CASKLTGELQETQYF,TGTGCCAGCAAGTTAACGGGGGAACTCCAAGAGACCCAGTACTTC
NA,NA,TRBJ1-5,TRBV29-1,CSAMVGFNQPQHF,TGCAGCGCAATGGTGGGGTTCAATCAGCCCCAGCATTTT
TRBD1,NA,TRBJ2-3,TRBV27,CASLGTVGGDTQYF,TGTGCCAGCCTAGGGACAGTTGGGGGAGATACGCAGTATTTT
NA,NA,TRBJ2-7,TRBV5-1,CASRQSEGPYEQYF,TGCGCCAGCAGACAAAGTGAGGGGCCCTACGAGCAGTACTTC
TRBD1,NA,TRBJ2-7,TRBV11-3,CASSSGQGPYEQYF,TGTGCCAGCAGCTCGGGACAGGGGCCGTACGAGCAGTACTTC
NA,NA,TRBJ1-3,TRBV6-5,CASSPGYSGNTIYF,TGTGCCAGCAGTCCAGGCTACTCTGGAAACACCATATATTTT
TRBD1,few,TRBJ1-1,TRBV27,CASSFGGQGNTEAFF,TGTGCCAGCAGTTTTGGGGGACAGGGAAACACTGAAGCTTTCTTT
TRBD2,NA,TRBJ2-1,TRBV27,CASSTGGPHEQFF,TGTGCCAGCAGCACGGGAGGGCCACATGAGCAGTTCTTC
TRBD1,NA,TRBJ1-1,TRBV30,CAWSTFGTGVHEAFF,TGTGCCTGGAGTACCTTTGGGACAGGGGTTCATGAAGCTTTCTTT
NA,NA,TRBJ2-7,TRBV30,CAWTRGIGYEQYF,TGTGCCTGGACAAGGGGGATCGGCTACGAGCAGTACTTC
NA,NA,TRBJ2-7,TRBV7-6,CASSPTGSYEQYF,TGTGCCAGCAGCCCAACAGGCTCCTACGAGCAGTACTTC